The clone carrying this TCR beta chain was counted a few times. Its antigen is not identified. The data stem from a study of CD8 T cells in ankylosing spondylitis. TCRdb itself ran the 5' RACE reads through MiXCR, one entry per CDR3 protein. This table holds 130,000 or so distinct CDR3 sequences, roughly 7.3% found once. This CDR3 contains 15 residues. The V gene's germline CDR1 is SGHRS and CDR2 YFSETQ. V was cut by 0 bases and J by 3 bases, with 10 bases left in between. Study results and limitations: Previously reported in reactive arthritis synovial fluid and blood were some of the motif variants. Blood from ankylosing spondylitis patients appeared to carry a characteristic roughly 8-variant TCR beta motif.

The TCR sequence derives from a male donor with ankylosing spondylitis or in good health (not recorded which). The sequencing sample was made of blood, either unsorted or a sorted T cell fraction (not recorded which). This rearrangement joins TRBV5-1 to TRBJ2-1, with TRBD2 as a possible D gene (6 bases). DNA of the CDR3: TGCGCCAGCAGCTTGGATGGGGGAGGCTACAATGAGCAGTTCTTC. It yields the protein CASSLDGGGYNEQFF.